This T cell receptor (beta chain) was documented in a study of cytomegalovirus exposure and HLA in healthy donors. The germline V gene encodes CDR1 SNHLY and CDR2 FYNNEI. CDR3 length equals 15 residues. V gave up 4 bases and J gave up 2 bases; unmatched junction bases: 6. The PCR employed 60 Vbeta primers together with 13 Jbeta primers. TCRdb's copy holds only in-frame clones and misses some; the assay was immunoSEQ multiplex PCR. Of about 140,000 clones detected, more than 60% appear once; the ten largest clones hold around 1.9%. The V and J genes are TRBV2 and TRBJ2-3, with 7 bases fitting TRBD2. The receptor was isolated from a male donor in good health and CMV-seronegative. Specimen: PBMCs. The CDR3 is CASSGAGLPTDTQYF. The CDR3 DNA sequence: TGTGCCAGCAGTGGAGCGGGACTACCCACAGATACGCAGTATTTT.